These 9 T cell receptor beta chains came from one sample sequenced in a study of blood T cell repertoires in COVID-19. Using immunoSEQ multiplex PCR, the repertoire was profiled, and TCRdb retains in-frame clones only, with some absent. The table lists around 290,000 clones, roughly 86% of them singletons, with approximately 2.4% in the top ten. Sequencing used PBMCs or T cells enriched from blood (not recorded which). The receptors were sampled from a woman under 30 who had recovered from COVID-19.

CDR3: CASSFGGLREKLFF. CDR3 DNA sequence: TGTGCCAGCAGCTTTGGGGGGTTACGGGAAAAACTGTTTTTT. V is TRBV7-9 and J is TRBJ1-4; D is possibly TRBD1 (5 bases). V lost 3 bases and J lost 8, with 13 bases in between. This CDR3 contains 14 residues. Per the germline V gene, CDR1 is SEHNR and CDR2 is FQNEAQ (reference sequence).

This clone appeared a single time. The genes are TRBV11-2 and TRBJ2-5, with 7 bases lining up with TRBD2. This CDR3 contains 15 residues. The trim removed 0 bases at V and 5 bases at J, leaving 6 bases unmatched. Germline V gene sequence: CDR1 SGHAT, CDR2 FQNNGV. CDR3 DNA sequence: TGTGCCAGCAGCTTAGACTGGACTAGACCGGAGACCCAGTACTTC. It translates to CASSLDWTRPETQYF. Together with reference TRBV11-2 and TRBJ2-5, the CDR3 gives the full variable domain: EAGVAQSPRYKIIEKRQSVAFWCNPISGHATLYWYQQILGQGPKLLIQFQNNGVVDDSQLPKDRFSAERLKGVDSTLKIQPAKLEDSAVYLCASSLDWTRPETQYFGPGTRLLVL.

The chain couples TRBV7-6 to TRBJ2-1; TRBD1 is a possible D gene (5 bases). This CDR3 contains 17 residues. The germline CDR1 and CDR2 sequences are SGHVS and FNYEAQ. Deletions cut 5 bases from V and 4 bases from J, with 21 bases between. CDR3 DNA sequence: TGTGCCAGCAGCCGATATGACTGGGGCAATATGTACAATGAGCAGTTCTTC. It yields the protein CASSRYDWGNMYNEQFF.

V is TRBV5-1 and J is TRBJ1-4; TRBD1 might be the D (5 bases). V was clipped by 0 bases and J by 1 base, with 22 bases between them. The CDR3 has 20 residues. Germline-derived CDR1 and CDR2 are SGHRS and YFSETQ. CDR3 DNA: TGCGCCAGCAGCTTGGTCGGCCCGGGGGGTTTAAGCGGAACTAATGAAAAACTGTTTTTT. Amino acids: CASSLVGPGGLSGTNEKLFF.

The chain uses TRBV5-4 and TRBJ1-6; a weak D match, TRBD1 (5 bases). CDR3 length: 13 residues. The V and J ends lost 3 bases and 6 bases respectively, with 7 bases between them. The V gene's germline CDR1 is SGHNT and CDR2 YYREEE (reference sequence). CDR3 protein: CASSSGVNSPLHF. The CDR3 DNA follows: TGTGCCAGCAGCTCGGGGGTTAATTCACCCCTCCACTTT.

V usage is TRBV5-1 and J usage is TRBJ2-3; D ambiguous. V lost 7 bases and J 6 bases, leaving 12 bases between the germline ends. The CDR3 sequence is 12 residues long. Germline CDR1 SGHRS, CDR2 YFSETQ. The chain's CDR3 is CASSPMRDTQYF. The CDR3 DNA reads as TGCGCCAGCTCTCCGATGAGGGATACGCAGTATTTT.

V is TRBV27 and J is TRBJ2-3; 7 nucleotides match TRBD1. CDR3 length: 14 amino acids. V was clipped by 5 bases and J by 6 bases; unmatched bases: 8. Germline loops: CDR1 MNHEY, CDR2 SMNVEV (reference sequence). CDR3 sequence reads: CASSPTGSADTQYF. In DNA, the CDR3 is TGTGCCAGCAGTCCGACAGGGTCTGCCGATACGCAGTATTTT.

This rearrangement joins TRBV7-9 to TRBJ1-1; 8 bases are a match to TRBD1. V dropped 2 bases and J dropped 1; count of bases not matched to a gene: 0. The CDR3 totals 14 residues. Germline V gene data show CDR1 as SEHNR and CDR2 as FQNEAQ (reference sequence). CDR3 bases: TGTGCCAGCAGCTTAACAGGGGGGAACACTGAAGCTTTCTTT. Amino acid sequence: CASSLTGGNTEAFF. Complete variable domain (other parts from reference TRBV7-9 and TRBJ1-1): DTGVSQNPRHKITKRGQNVTFRCDPISEHNRLYWYRQTLGQGPEFLTYFQNEAQLEKSRLLSDRFSAERPKGSFSTLEIQRTEQGDSAMYLCASSLTGGNTEAFFGQGTRLTVV.

This sequence joins TRBV19 and TRBJ1-1; D is unresolved. Germline V gives CDR1 LNHDA, CDR2 SQIVND (reference sequence). V was cut by 5 bases and J by 4 bases, with 17 bases left in between. The CDR3 sequence is 15 residues long. The CDR3 here is CASSPPWGDGTEAFF. Written as DNA, the CDR3 is TGTGCCAGTAGTCCCCCGTGGGGAGACGGCACTGAAGCTTTCTTT. Looking up the rest from reference TRBV19 and TRBJ1-1 gives the full variable domain: DGGITQSPKYLFRKEGQNVTLSCEQNLNHDAMYWYRQDPGQGLRLIYYSQIVNDFQKGDIAEGYSVSREKKESFPLTVTSAQKNPTAFYLCASSPPWGDGTEAFFGQGTRLTVV.